Listed below are T cell receptor beta chains from one sample, sequenced in a study of T cell repertoires in cytomegalovirus infection. One entry per CDR3 protein results from TCRdb running MiXCR on the reads. The profile shows around 740,000 distinct CDR3 sequences, approximately 34% of them singletons. The sequenced material came from PBMCs. The receptor source for this set is a human donor in good health (CMV status not recorded). Some clones in this sample may be carry-over from other donors' samples. The conserved cysteine and the conserved F or W are not part of the CDR3 here.

j_gene | v_gene | CDR3aa
TRBJ2-1 | TRBV9 | SSSVGPGQGTNEQF
TRBJ2-5 | TRBV11-2 | ASSSVKGETQY
TRBJ2-6 | TRBV6-1 | ASSLLGQDSGANVLT
TRBJ1-5 | TRBV19 | ASSMRDYSNQPQH
TRBJ2-1 | TRBV27 | ASSRIGGRDYNEQF
TRBJ1-1 | TRBV7-3 | ASSSYGRNTEAF
TRBJ2-5 | TRBV28 | ASREGISETQY
TRBJ2-2 | TRBV27 | ASSLSVWDPNTGELF
TRBJ2-2 | TRBV4-1 | ASSQVVGTANTGELF
TRBJ2-1 | TRBV7-3 | ASSPTLSGHNEQF
TRBJ2-3 | TRBV7-9 | ASSPSPRGYATDTQY
TRBJ1-2 | TRBV11-2 | ASSLTPGNNYGYT
TRBJ2-1 | TRBV20-1 | SAREPRSYNEQF
TRBJ2-5 | TRBV28 | ASRNLGGYAGGETQY
TRBJ2-5 | TRBV24-1 | ATSREGRQETQY
TRBJ1-1 | TRBV6-5 | ASNPRGLSFGNTEAF
TRBJ1-5 | TRBV28 | ASSFAQGNQPQH
TRBJ2-5 | TRBV23-1 | ASRPMDPGLVLQETQY
TRBJ1-4 | TRBV6-1 | ASSDNRVEKLF
TRBJ1-4 | TRBV7-6 | ASSPTTPREKLF
TRBJ2-4 | TRBV6-1 | ATQTSGIQY
TRBJ2-7 | TRBV6-5 | ASSYSEGTGKYYEQY
TRBJ1-1 | TRBV7-6 | ASSFDDTNTEAF
TRBJ1-2 | TRBV9 | ASSLAHTDREDYGYT
TRBJ2-2 | TRBV6-5 | ATNLGAYTGELF
TRBJ1-1 | TRBV28 | ASSFGPNNEAF
TRBJ2-1 | TRBV12-3/TRBV12-4 | ASSKGLAGGNNEQF
TRBJ2-3 | TRBV3-1 | ASSQVRTTDTQY
TRBJ1-1 | TRBV28 | ASDRLEAF
TRBJ2-3 | TRBV7-9 | ASSTGTSGVLDTQY
TRBJ2-3 | TRBV7-6 | ASSLVILVAGGTDTQY
TRBJ1-1 | TRBV2 | ASSESGRAGTEAF
TRBJ2-4 | TRBV28 | ASRDGTSGWIDIQY
TRBJ2-7 | TRBV6-5 | ASSYSRRFGTPNYEQY
TRBJ1-5 | TRBV28 | ASSTGTGFQPQH
TRBJ2-3 | TRBV19 | ASRRSGGFRTDTQY
TRBJ2-1 | TRBV7-6 | ASSPSGASLHEQF
TRBJ1-2 | TRBV20-1 | SASFYVRRVPYGYT
TRBJ2-1 | TRBV4-1 | ASSHGGSGYYNEQF
TRBJ1-2 | TRBV25-1 | ASSGGGDQLGYGYT
TRBJ2-7 | TRBV7-2 | ASSFSSGGASYEQY